These 28 T cell receptor beta chains were all obtained from the same sample, sequenced in a study of T cells in Graves' hyperthyroidism and ophthalmopathy. TCR beta CDR3 region amplification was performed from RNA transcripts. The HTBI primer set was used in a first-round RT-PCR of the TCR CDR3. MiXCR, run by TCRdb on the multiplex PCR reads, gives a single entry per CDR3 protein. In the table there are hundreds of thousands of distinct CDR3 sequences, 16% of which are singletons. The material sequenced was blood. The origin of the receptors is a woman aged 18-29 years with Graves' hyperthyroidism.

With regard to this clonotype: A much larger clone differs by one base, so this may be a read error. The rearrangement uses TRBV7-9 and TRBJ2-5; 14 nucleotides line up with TRBD2. The CDR3 totals 17 residues. The junction had 11 bases not matched to a gene; V was cut back by 8 bases and J by 3 bases. Looked up from germline, CDR1 is SEHNR and CDR2 is FQNEAQ (reference sequence). As DNA, the CDR3 is TGTGCCAGCGGCCAAGGTCCGGGACTAGCGGGAGAAGAGACCCAGTACTTC. Translating gives CASGQGPGLAGEETQYF.

The table lists this clonotype with many counts. This chain joins TRBV3-1 and TRBJ1-2; the D is unclear. This CDR3 contains 14 residues. V was clipped by 6 bases and J by 3 bases, with 14 bases between them. Germline values: CDR1 LGHDT, CDR2 YNNKEL (reference sequence). CDR3 amino acids: CASSHSGSDYGYTF. CDR3 sequence (DNA): TGTGCCAGCAGTCATTCGGGGAGCGACTATGGCTACACCTTC.

The chain uses TRBV7-9 and TRBJ2-1; 7 bases are a match to TRBD1. CDR1 SEHNR and CDR2 FQNEAQ come from the germline V gene (reference sequence). The CDR3 contains 16 residues. J lost 3 bases, V lost 1 base, and 6 bases had no gene match. The CDR3 protein is CASSLGQGVGYNEQFF. The CDR3, as DNA: TGTGCCAGCAGCTTAGGGCAGGGGGTAGGCTACAATGAGCAGTTCTTC.

This clonotype was counted a few times. The chain combines TRBV12-3 or TRBV12-4 with TRBJ2-1; D remains ambiguous. This CDR3 contains 14 residues. The ends were cut back, 4 bases at V and 4 bases at J, with 11 bases in the middle. CDR3 in amino acids: CASSYQDLYNEQFF. The CDR3 DNA reads TGTGCCAGCAGTTACCAAGACCTTTACAATGAGCAGTTCTTC.

Concerning this clonotype itself: Being one base from a much bigger clone, this may be a read error. The chain has TRBV20-1 and TRBJ1-1; tentatively, D is TRBD1 (6 bases). Germline-derived CDR1 and CDR2 are DFQATT and SNEGSKA (reference sequence). The CDR3 totals 12 residues. The DNA of the CDR3 is TGCAGTGTGCGCAGGGGAGACACTGAAGGTTTCTTT. Residues: CSVRRGDTEGFF.

This clonotype turned up a few times. The chain joins TRBV28 to TRBJ2-5; the D is unclear. Germline CDR1 is MDHEN and CDR2 is SYDVKM. The CDR3 has 11 residues. The V gene lost 1 base and the J gene lost 7 bases, with 4 bases spanning the gap. CDR3 in DNA: TGTGCCAGCAGTTTATTCGGGACCCAGTACTTC. It translates to CASSLFGTQYF.

This clonotype appeared many times. The chain recombines TRBV24-1 with TRBJ1-4; D might be TRBD1 (5 bases). Germline CDR1 KGHDR, CDR2 SFDVKD. V was pared by 2 bases and J by 5 bases, with 20 bases between. The CDR3 runs to 18 residues. The CDR3 here is CATSDWKGTEPCNEKLFF. CDR3 DNA sequence: TGTGCCACCAGTGATTGGAAGGGGACGGAGCCCTGCAATGAAAAACTGTTTTTT.

The rearrangement joins TRBV4-3 to TRBJ2-6, with TRBD1 identical over 8 bases. V shed 1 base and J 0 bases; nucleotides not matched to a gene: 8. The CDR3 is 19 amino acids. Germline CDR1 and CDR2: LGHNA and YSLEER. The CDR3 loop is CASSQAWTGTYSGANVLTF. The CDR3 nucleotides read TGCGCCAGCAGCCAAGCCTGGACAGGGACCTACTCTGGGGCCAACGTCCTGACTTTC.

This clonotype was counted a few times. The rearrangement joins TRBV29-1 to TRBJ2-7; 7 bases map to TRBD1. Germline CDR1 SQVTM, CDR2 ANQGSEA. The CDR3 runs to 13 residues. V trimming: 4 bases; J trimming: 6 bases; junction bases outside the gene matches: 9. In nucleotides, the CDR3 is TGCAGCGTTGCAAGGGGGCGGGTCGGCGAGCAGTACTTC. This translates into CSVARGRVGEQYF.

The chain uses TRBV9 and TRBJ2-3; D is perhaps TRBD2 (6 bases). The CDR3 runs to 14 residues. Trimming removed 3 bases from V and 1 base from J, with 9 bases in between. Germline loops: CDR1 SGDLS, CDR2 YYNGEE. This CDR3 is CASSGTTRTDTQYF. The CDR3 DNA follows: TGTGCCAGCAGCGGGACTACACGCACAGATACGCAGTATTTT.

In this sample, this clonotype turned up many times. The rearrangement uses TRBV6-1 and TRBJ2-1; 11 bases map to TRBD2. Germline assignment: CDR1 MNHNS and CDR2 SASEGT. V lost 6 bases and J lost 3; bases outside the gene matches: 7. The CDR3 consists of 16 residues. Here the CDR3 DNA reads TGTGCCAGCAGCCTCAAGCTAGCGGGAGGCTACAATGAGCAGTTCTTC. It is translated as CASSLKLAGGYNEQFF.

This clonotype was found many times. The chain couples TRBV7-9 to TRBJ1-5; D not certain. The V gene's germline CDR1 is SEHNR and CDR2 FQNEAQ (reference sequence). Trimming cost V 5 bases and J 3 bases, with 11 bases left between them. The CDR3 sequence is 14 residues long. CDR3 residues: CASSPDGFNQPQHF. The CDR3 DNA sequence: TGTGCCAGCAGCCCGGATGGGTTCAATCAGCCCCAGCATTTT.

In nucleotides, the CDR3 is TGTGCCTGCCCCACCCTTAGGGGGGACTACACTGAAGCTTTCTTT. The encoded protein is CACPTLRGDYTEAFF. The chain combines TRBV30 with TRBJ1-1; D is perhaps TRBD1 (6 bases). V shed 6 bases and J shed 3 bases, with 20 bases lying between them. CDR1 GTSNPN and CDR2 SVGIG come from the germline V gene (reference sequence). The CDR3 is 15 amino acids.

This clonotype has at least ten counts. V gene TRBV20-1 combines with J gene TRBJ2-3; D possibly corresponds to TRBD2 (5 bases). Germline V gives CDR1 DFQATT, CDR2 SNEGSKA (reference sequence). The V and J ends lost 2 bases and 6 bases respectively, with 12 bases between them. The CDR3 totals 13 residues. Here the CDR3 DNA reads TGCAGTGCTAGACCTGGACTTGGGGATACGCAGTATTTT. As protein: CSARPGLGDTQYF.

This clonotype was counted at least ten times. CDR3 sequence reads: CATSRDRPASGYTGELFF. CDR3 DNA: TGTGCCACCAGCAGAGATCGGCCGGCTAGCGGTTACACCGGGGAGCTGTTTTTT. V is TRBV15 and J is TRBJ2-2; 7 bases agree with TRBD2. Germline V lookup: CDR1 LNHNV, CDR2 YYDKDF (reference sequence). The CDR3 spans 18 residues. V lost 0 bases to trimming and J lost 3 bases; unmatched junction nucleotides: 10.

A remark on this clonotype: A read error may produce the germline difference seen at one junction end. The V and J genes are TRBV5-6 and TRBJ1-1, with a weak D call TRBD1 (6 bases). The CDR3 runs 12 residues. CDR1 is SGHDT, CDR2 YYEEEE, per germline. For the CDR3, the DNA is TGTGCCAGCAGCCCGTGGCGGGGGCTCGCTTCCTTT. It encodes CASSPWRGLASF. Full variable domain (outside the CDR3, taken from reference TRBV5-6 and TRBJ1-1): DAGVTQSPTHLIKTRGQQVTLRCSPKSGHDTVSWYQQALGQGPQFIFQYYEEEERQRGNFPDRFSGHQFPNYSSELNVNALLLGDSALYLCASSPWRGLASFGQGTRLTVV.

This clonotype showed up just once. The J gene is TRBJ1-4, the V gene TRBV19, with no clear D. Germline V gene data show CDR1 as LNHDA and CDR2 as SQIVND (reference sequence). There are 13 residues in the CDR3. V was trimmed by 5 bases and J by 5 bases, leaving 9 bases between them. The DNA of the CDR3 is TGTGCCAGTAGTGACACGGGAAATGAAAAACTGTTTTTT. This codes for CASSDTGNEKLFF.

This clonotype was detected many times. The V gene is TRBV7-9, the J gene TRBJ1-2; D is unclear. Trimming stripped 4 bases from V and 0 bases from J, with 9 bases between. Germline lookup yields CDR1 SEHNR and CDR2 FQNEAQ (reference sequence). This CDR3 has 14 amino acids. CDR3 DNA: TGTGCCAGCAGCTCCCCCGGTTCTAACTATGGCTACACCTTC. Its protein product is CASSSPGSNYGYTF. Supplemented by reference TRBV7-9 and TRBJ1-2, the full variable domain reads DTGVSQNPRHKITKRGQNVTFRCDPISEHNRLYWYRQTLGQGPEFLTYFQNEAQLEKSRLLSDRFSAERPKGSFSTLEIQRTEQGDSAMYLCASSSPGSNYGYTFGSGTRLTVV.

This clonotype has a count of ten or more. This sequence joins TRBV28 and TRBJ1-1; 10 nucleotides match TRBD1. Germline CDR1 reads MDHEN; CDR2 reads SYDVKM. This CDR3 comprises 18 residues. The J segment lost 5 bases and the V segment lost 5 bases, leaving 17 bases of the junction unmatched. CDR3 in amino acids: CASSHHGQGGRGKTEAFF. CDR3 nucleotides: TGTGCCAGCAGTCATCATGGACAGGGGGGTAGGGGGAAGACTGAAGCTTTCTTT.

This clonotype has just a few counts. V is TRBV24-1 and J is TRBJ2-1; possibly TRBD1 or TRBD2 for D (5 bases each). Germline V gene sequence: CDR1 KGHDR, CDR2 SFDVKD. The CDR3 runs 15 residues. V was clipped by 9 bases and J by 7 bases, with 21 bases between them. The CDR3 coding sequence is TGTGCCACCTCGAGGGGTTCAGTAAGAGGGAATGAGCAGTTCTTC. Translated, it gives CATSRGSVRGNEQFF.

This sequence joins TRBV30 and TRBJ2-1; D ambiguous. CDR3 size: 16 residues. V was clipped by 0 bases and J by 0 bases, with 12 bases between them. The V gene's germline CDR1 is GTSNPN and CDR2 SVGIG (reference sequence). For the CDR3, the DNA is TGTGCCTGGAGTGTAAGGCGCCAACCCTCCTACAATGAGCAGTTCTTC. This translates into CAWSVRRQPSYNEQFF.

This clonotype was counted at least ten times. The V call is TRBV7-2, the J call TRBJ2-1, with 12 positions matching TRBD2. The CDR3 length is 15 residues. Germline values: CDR1 SGHTA, CDR2 FQGNSA. Trimming at V came to 5 bases and at J to 3 bases, leaving 2 bases not matched to a gene. As DNA, the CDR3 is TGTGCCAGCAGCATGACTAGCGGGAGCTACAATGAGCAGTTCTTC. This sequence encodes CASSMTSGSYNEQFF.

This clonotype was recorded once. A much larger clone sits a single nucleotide away, making a read error possible. The chain couples TRBV12-3 or TRBV12-4 to TRBJ2-7; D is possibly TRBD1 or TRBD2 (5 bases each). The CDR3 runs to 13 residues. CDR3 sequence: CASSSGTAYEQHF. The CDR3 nucleotides are TGTGCCAGCAGTTCCGGGACGGCCTACGAGCAGCACTTC.

This clonotype has just a few counts. V and J are TRBV27 and TRBJ2-7; D not certain. Trimming shortened V by 4 bases and J by 6 bases, and 10 bases separated the two germline ends. CDR3 length equals 12 residues. Germline V gene data show CDR1 as MNHEY and CDR2 as SMNVEV (reference sequence). CDR3 coding DNA: TGTGCCAGCAGTTCACTTGGTCTCGAGCAGTACTTC. Translating it yields CASSSLGLEQYF.

The chain employs TRBV10-3 and TRBJ2-1; 8 nucleotides agree with TRBD2. Trimming at V came to 5 bases and at J to 10 bases, leaving 1 base not matched to a gene. The CDR3 sequence is 11 residues long. Germline V gene data show CDR1 as ENHRY and CDR2 as SYGVKD. The CDR3 nucleotides read TGTGCCATCAGTTCTAGCGGGGAGCAGTTCTTC. It codes for CAISSSGEQFF.

In its sample, this clonotype was seen many times. The J gene is TRBJ1-1, the V gene TRBV12-3 or TRBV12-4; D might be TRBD1 (6 bases). This CDR3 has 16 amino acids. V dropped 5 bases and J dropped 1 base, with 17 bases sitting between them. The CDR3 spells CASSQMRDIWNTEAFF. For the CDR3, the DNA is TGTGCCAGCAGTCAAATGAGGGACATCTGGAACACTGAAGCTTTCTTT.

This clonotype was detected many times. J is TRBJ2-7 and V is TRBV7-2, with 9 bases lining up with TRBD2. The V gene's germline CDR1 is SGHTA and CDR2 FQGNSA. The CDR3 sequence is 13 residues long. V was pared by 8 bases and J by 5 bases, with 7 bases of the junction left unmatched. The CDR3: CASGSGRRNEQYF. The CDR3 coding sequence is TGTGCCAGCGGTAGCGGGAGAAGGAACGAGCAGTACTTC.

This clonotype was detected a few times. The J gene is TRBJ1-5, the V gene TRBV12-3 or TRBV12-4; maybe TRBD1 (5 bases). CDR3 size: 15 residues. Deletions cut 6 bases from V and 3 bases from J, with 15 bases between. CDR3 in amino acids: CASRGRQRHNQPQHF. The CDR3 nucleotides are TGTGCCAGCAGAGGACGACAGAGACACAATCAGCCCCAGCATTTT.